This TCR beta chain was sequenced for a study of T-cell memory formation after mild COVID-19. The count of this clonotype is one. This CDR3 has 14 residues. Germline V gives CDR1 MDHEN, CDR2 SYDVKM. V lost 2 bases, J lost 8 bases, and 15 bases lay in between. Using its own MiXCR run on the 5' RACE reads, TCRdb lists one record per CDR3 protein. The table includes a few hundred thousand distinct CDR3 sequences, approximately 19% detected once. This receptor was obtained from a young man who had mild COVID-19 (a few samples of this study predate the infection). Cell type and time point are not known. The rearrangement uses TRBV28 and TRBJ1-2, with TRBD1 as a possible D gene (6 bases). Material: PBMCs or a T cell subset sorted from them (not recorded which). CDR3 DNA: TGTGCCAGCAGTTTAGGCACAGGGAGAGTCGGCTACACCTTC. As protein: CASSLGTGRVGYTF.